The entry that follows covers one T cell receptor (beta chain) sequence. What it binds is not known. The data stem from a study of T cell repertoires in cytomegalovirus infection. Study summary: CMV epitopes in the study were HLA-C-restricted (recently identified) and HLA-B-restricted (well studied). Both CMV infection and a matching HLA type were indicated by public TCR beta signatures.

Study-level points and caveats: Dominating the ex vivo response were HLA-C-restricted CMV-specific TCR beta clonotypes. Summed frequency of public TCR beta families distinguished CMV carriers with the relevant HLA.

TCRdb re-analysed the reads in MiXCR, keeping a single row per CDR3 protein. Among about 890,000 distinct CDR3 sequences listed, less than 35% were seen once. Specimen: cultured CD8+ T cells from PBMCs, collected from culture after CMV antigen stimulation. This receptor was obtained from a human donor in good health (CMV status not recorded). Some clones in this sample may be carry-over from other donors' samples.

For the CDR3, the DNA is TGTGCCAGCAGTTTTGAGGGAGTCTACACCGGGGAGCTGTTTTTT. Its translation: CASSFEGVYTGELFF. The V and J genes are TRBV12-3 or TRBV12-4 and TRBJ2-2, with D perhaps matching TRBD2 (5 bases). V was shortened by 3 bases and J by 3 bases, with 11 bases between the two germline ends. The CDR3 covers 15 residues.